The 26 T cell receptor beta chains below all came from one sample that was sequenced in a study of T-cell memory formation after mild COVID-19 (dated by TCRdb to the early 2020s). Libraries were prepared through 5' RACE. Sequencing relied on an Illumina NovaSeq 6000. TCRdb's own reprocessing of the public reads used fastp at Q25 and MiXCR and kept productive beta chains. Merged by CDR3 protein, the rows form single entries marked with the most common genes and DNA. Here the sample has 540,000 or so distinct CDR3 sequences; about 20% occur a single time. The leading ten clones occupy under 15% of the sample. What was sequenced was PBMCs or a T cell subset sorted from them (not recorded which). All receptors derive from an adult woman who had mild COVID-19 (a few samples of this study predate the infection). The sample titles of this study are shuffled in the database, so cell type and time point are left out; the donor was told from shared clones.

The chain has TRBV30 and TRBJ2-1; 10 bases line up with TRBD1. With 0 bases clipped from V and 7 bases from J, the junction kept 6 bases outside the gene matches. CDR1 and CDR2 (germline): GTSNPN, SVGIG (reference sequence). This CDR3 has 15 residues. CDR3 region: CAWSVATGGQNEQFF. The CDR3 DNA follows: TGTGCCTGGAGTGTAGCGACAGGGGGCCAAAATGAGCAGTTCTTC.

The CDR3 DNA is TGCGCCAGCAGCCAGCCTGGGAGGAATAGGTACAATGAGCAGTTCTTC. Translation: CASSQPGRNRYNEQFF. J is TRBJ2-1 and V is TRBV4-1, with a possible D match to TRBD2 (6 bases). This CDR3 region has 16 residues. Germline CDR1 and CDR2: MGHRA and YSYEKL. The V gene lost 3 bases and the J gene lost 4 bases, with 16 bases spanning the gap.

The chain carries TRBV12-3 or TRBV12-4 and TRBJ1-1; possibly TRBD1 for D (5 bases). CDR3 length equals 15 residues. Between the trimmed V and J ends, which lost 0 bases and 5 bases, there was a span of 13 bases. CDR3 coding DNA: TGTGCCAGCAGTTTAGCTGGGGGGTGGGAGACTGAAGCTTTCTTT. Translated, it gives CASSLAGGWETEAFF.

The CDR3 coding sequence is TGCGCCAGCAGCTGGGGCCGGGACGGCAACTACGAGCAGTACTTC. Residues: CASSWGRDGNYEQYF. V gene TRBV5-1 combines with J gene TRBJ2-7; perhaps D is TRBD1 or TRBD2 (5 bases each). Trimming cost V 3 bases and J 3 bases, with 16 bases left between them. In germline, CDR1 is SGHRS, CDR2 YFSETQ. The CDR3 covers 15 residues.

The CDR3: CASSHDRGNRAFF. The DNA of the CDR3 is TGCGCCAGCAGCCATGACAGGGGAAATCGAGCTTTCTTT. The chain joins TRBV5-1 to TRBJ1-1; 8 nucleotides match TRBD1. The CDR3 covers 13 residues. Trimming cost V 4 bases and J 10 bases; bases outside gene matches: 9. Germline loops: CDR1 SGHRS, CDR2 YFSETQ. The full variable domain, rest sourced from reference TRBV5-1 and TRBJ1-1, is KAGVTQTPRYLIKTRGQQVTLSCSPISGHRSVSWYQQTPGQGLQFLFEYFSETQRNKGNFPGRFSGRQFSNSRSEMNVSTLELGDSALYLCASSHDRGNRAFFGQGTRLTVV.

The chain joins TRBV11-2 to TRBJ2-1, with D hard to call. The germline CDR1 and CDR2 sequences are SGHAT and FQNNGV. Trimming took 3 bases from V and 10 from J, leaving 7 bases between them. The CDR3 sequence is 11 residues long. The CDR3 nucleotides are TGTGCCAGCAGCTTCACCCAGGAGCAGTTCTTC. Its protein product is CASSFTQEQFF.

The CDR3 here is CASSSWTARGDTQYF. The CDR3 bases are TGCGCCAGCAGCAGCTGGACAGCCCGAGGGGATACGCAGTATTTT. This chain uses TRBV5-1 with TRBJ2-3; a weak D match, TRBD1 (6 bases). The CDR3 spans 15 residues. The ends were cut back, 4 bases at V and 6 bases at J, with 18 bases in the middle. CDR1 and CDR2 (germline): SGHRS, YFSETQ.

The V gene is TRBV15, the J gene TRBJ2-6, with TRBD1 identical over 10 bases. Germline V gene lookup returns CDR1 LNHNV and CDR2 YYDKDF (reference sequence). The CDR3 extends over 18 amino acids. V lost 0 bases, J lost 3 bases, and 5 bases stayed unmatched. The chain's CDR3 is CATSRDRGQGFGANVLTF. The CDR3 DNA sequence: TGTGCCACCAGCAGAGATCGGGGACAGGGGTTTGGGGCCAACGTCCTGACTTTC. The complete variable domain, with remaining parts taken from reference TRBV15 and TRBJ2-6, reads DAMVIQNPRYQVTQFGKPVTLSCSQTLNHNVMYWYQQKSSQAPKLLFHYYDKDFNNEADTPDNFQSRRPNTSFCFLDIRSPGLGDTAMYLCATSRDRGQGFGANVLTFGAGSRLTVL.

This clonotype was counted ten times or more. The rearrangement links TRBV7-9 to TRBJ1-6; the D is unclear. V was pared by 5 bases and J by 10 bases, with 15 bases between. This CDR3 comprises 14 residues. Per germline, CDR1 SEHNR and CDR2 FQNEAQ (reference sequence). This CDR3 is CASSETAKRSPLHF. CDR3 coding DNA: TGTGCCAGCAGCGAGACCGCTAAGAGGTCACCCCTCCACTTT.

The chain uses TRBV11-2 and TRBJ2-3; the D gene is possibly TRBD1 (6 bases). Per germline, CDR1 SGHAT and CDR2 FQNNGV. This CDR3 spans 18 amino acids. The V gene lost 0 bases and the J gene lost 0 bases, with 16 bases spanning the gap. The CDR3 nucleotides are TGTGCCAGCAGCTTAGATCTCGTCGGGCAGGGGAGCACAGATACGCAGTATTTT. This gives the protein CASSLDLVGQGSTDTQYF.

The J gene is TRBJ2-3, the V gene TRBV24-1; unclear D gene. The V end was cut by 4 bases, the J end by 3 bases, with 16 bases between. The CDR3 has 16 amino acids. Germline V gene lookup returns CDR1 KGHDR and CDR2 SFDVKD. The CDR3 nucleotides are TGTGCCACCAGTGAGTACCGGGCCCTGGGGACAGATACGCAGTATTTT. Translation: CATSEYRALGTDTQYF.

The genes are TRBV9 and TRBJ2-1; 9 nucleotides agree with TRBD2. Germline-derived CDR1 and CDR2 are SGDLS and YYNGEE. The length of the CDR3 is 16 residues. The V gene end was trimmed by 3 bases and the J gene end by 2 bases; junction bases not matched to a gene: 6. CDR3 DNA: TGTGCCAGCAGCGGGCGACTAGCGGATACCTACAATGAGCAGTTCTTC. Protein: CASSGRLADTYNEQFF.

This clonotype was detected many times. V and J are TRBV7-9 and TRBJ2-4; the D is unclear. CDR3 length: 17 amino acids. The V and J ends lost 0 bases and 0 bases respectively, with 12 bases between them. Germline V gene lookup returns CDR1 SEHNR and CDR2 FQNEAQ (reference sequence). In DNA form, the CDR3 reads TGTGCCAGCAGCTTAGCGGGAACAGCCCTAGCCAAAAACATTCAGTACTTC. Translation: CASSLAGTALAKNIQYF.

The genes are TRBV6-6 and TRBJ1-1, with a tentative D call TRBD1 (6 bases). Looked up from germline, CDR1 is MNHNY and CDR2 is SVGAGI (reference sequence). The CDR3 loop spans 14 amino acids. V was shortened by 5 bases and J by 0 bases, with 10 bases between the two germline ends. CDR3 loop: CASSGGTMNTEAFF. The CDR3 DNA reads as TGTGCCAGCAGTGGGGGGACAATGAACACTGAAGCTTTCTTT.

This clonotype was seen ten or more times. CDR3 nucleotide sequence: TGTGCCAGCAGCTTAGTGGGGACAGGGGATGGCTACACCTTC. It yields the protein CASSLVGTGDGYTF. The V call is TRBV7-8, the J call TRBJ1-2; TRBD1 matches at 10 bases. The germline V gene encodes CDR1 SGHVS and CDR2 FQNEAQ. V gave up 1 base and J gave up 6 bases; unmatched junction bases: 2. The CDR3 contains 14 residues.

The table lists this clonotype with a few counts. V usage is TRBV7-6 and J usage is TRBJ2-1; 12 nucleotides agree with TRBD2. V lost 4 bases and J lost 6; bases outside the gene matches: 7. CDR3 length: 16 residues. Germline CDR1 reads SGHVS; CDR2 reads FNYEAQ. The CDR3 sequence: CASSSELAGGGNEQFF. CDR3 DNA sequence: TGTGCCAGCAGCTCGGAACTAGCGGGGGGTGGCAATGAGCAGTTCTTC.

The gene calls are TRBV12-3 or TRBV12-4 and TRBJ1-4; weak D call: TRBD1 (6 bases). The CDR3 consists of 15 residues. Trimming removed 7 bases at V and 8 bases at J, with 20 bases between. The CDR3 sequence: CASTITGRGWEKLFF. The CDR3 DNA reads TGTGCCAGCACCATTACAGGGAGAGGTTGGGAAAAACTGTTTTTT.

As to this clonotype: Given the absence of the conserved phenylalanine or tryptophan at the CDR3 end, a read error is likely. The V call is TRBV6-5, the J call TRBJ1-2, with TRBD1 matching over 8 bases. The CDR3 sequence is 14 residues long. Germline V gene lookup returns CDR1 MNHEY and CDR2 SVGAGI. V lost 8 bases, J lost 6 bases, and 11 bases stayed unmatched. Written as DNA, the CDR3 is TGTGCCAGCTCGGCGGGGACAGGCATCGATGGCTACACCGTC. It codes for CASSAGTGIDGYTV.

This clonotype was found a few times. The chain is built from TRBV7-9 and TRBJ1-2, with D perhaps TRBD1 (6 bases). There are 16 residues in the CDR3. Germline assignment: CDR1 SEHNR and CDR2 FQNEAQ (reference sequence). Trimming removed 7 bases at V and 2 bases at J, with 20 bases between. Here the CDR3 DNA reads TGTGCCAGCATCGGGGGGGGCACAGGGCGGAACTATGGCTACACCTTC. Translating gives CASIGGGTGRNYGYTF.

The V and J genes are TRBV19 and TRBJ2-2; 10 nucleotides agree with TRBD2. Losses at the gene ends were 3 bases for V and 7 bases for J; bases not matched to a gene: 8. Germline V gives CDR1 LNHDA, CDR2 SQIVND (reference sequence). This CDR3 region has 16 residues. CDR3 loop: CASSISLAGAVGELFF. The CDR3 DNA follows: TGTGCCAGTAGTATTAGCCTAGCGGGAGCGGTCGGGGAGCTGTTTTTT.

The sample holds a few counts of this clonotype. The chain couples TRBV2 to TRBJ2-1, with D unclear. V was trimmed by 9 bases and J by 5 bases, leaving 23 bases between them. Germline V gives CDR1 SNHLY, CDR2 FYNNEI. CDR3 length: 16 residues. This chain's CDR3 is CASAPQYPPRDNEQFF. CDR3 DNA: TGTGCCAGTGCTCCTCAGTATCCTCCAAGGGACAATGAGCAGTTCTTC.

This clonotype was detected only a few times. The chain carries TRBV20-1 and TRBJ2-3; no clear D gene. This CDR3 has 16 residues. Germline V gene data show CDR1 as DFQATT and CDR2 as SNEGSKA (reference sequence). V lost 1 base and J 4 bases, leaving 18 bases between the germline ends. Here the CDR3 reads CSARVFLEPTADTQYF. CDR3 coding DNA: TGCAGTGCTAGAGTGTTCTTAGAGCCTACTGCAGATACGCAGTATTTT.

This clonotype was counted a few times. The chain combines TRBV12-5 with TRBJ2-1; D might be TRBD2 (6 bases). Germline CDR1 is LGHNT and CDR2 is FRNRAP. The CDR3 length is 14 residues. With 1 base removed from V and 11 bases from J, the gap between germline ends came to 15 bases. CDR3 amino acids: CASGLAMGLFQQFF. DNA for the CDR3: TGTGCTAGTGGTTTGGCAATGGGACTTTTTCAGCAGTTCTTC.

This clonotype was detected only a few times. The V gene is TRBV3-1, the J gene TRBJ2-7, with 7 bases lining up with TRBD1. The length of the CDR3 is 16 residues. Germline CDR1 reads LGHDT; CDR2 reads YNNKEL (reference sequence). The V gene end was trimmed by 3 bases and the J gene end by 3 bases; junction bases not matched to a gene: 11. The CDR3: CASSHRTGGTLYEQYF. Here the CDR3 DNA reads TGTGCCAGCAGCCACCGGACAGGCGGTACCCTCTACGAGCAGTACTTC.

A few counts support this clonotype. This CDR3 is CASSQDPGLAGWAGYNEQFF. The CDR3 region has the DNA TGCGCCAGCAGCCAAGATCCCGGACTAGCGGGATGGGCAGGCTACAATGAGCAGTTCTTC. The rearrangement uses TRBV4-3 and TRBJ2-1; 12 bases line up with TRBD2. The ends lost 0 bases at V and 3 bases at J; junction bases unmatched: 12. CDR1 is LGHNA and CDR2 is YSLEER in the germline V gene. The length of the CDR3 is 20 residues.

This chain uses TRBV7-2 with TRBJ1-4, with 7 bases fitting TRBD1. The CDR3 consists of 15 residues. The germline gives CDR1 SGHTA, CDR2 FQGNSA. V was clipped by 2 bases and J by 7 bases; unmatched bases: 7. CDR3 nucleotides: TGTGCCAGCAGCTTATACAGGGGAACGGGTGAAAAACTGTTTTTT. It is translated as CASSLYRGTGEKLFF.